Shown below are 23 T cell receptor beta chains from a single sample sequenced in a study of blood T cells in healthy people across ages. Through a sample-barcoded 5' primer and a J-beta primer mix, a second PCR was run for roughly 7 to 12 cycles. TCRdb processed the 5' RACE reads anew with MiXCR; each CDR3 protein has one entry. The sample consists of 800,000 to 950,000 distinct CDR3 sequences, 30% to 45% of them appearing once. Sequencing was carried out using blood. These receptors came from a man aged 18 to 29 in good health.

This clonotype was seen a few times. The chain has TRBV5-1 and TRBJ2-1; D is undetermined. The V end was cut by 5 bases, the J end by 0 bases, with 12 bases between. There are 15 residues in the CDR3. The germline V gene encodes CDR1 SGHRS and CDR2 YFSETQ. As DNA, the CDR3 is TGCGCCAGCAGTATTCTTGGTGGCTCCTACAATGAGCAGTTCTTC. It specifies CASSILGGSYNEQFF.

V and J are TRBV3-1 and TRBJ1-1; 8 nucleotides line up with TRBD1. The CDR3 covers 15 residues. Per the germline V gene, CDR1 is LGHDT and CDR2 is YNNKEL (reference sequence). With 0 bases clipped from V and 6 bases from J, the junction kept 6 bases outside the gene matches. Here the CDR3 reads CASSQDYKQGAEAFF. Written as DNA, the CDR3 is TGTGCCAGCAGCCAAGACTACAAACAGGGGGCTGAAGCTTTCTTT.

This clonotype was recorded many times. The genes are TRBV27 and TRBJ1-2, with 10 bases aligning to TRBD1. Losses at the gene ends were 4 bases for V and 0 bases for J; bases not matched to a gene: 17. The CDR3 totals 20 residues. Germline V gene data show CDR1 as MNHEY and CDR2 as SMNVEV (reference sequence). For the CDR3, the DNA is TGTGCCAGCAGTTCGAGACAGGGGGCCCAGAGGGGAAGTTCTAACTATGGCTACACCTTC. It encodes CASSSRQGAQRGSSNYGYTF.

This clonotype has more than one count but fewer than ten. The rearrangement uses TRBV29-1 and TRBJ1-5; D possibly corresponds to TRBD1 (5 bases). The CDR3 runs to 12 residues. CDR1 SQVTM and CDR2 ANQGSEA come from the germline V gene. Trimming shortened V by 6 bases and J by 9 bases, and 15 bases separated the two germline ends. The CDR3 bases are TGCAGCGTGGCCGGGGCCCAGGGGCCCCAGCATTTT. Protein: CSVAGAQGPQHF.

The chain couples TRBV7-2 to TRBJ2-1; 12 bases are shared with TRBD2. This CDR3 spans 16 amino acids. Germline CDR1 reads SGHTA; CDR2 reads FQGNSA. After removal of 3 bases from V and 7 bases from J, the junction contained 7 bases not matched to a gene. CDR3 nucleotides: TGTGCCAGCAGCTTCCCTAGCGGGGGGGCGGGGAATGAGCAGTTCTTC. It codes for CASSFPSGGAGNEQFF.

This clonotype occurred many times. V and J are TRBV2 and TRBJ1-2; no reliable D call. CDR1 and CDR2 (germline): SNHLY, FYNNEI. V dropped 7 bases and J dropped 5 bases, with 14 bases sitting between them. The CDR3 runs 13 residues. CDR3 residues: CASMFDGDYGYTF. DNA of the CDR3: TGTGCCAGCATGTTTGACGGCGATTATGGCTACACCTTC.

The CDR3 protein is CASSQGLTGKNEQFF. The CDR3 DNA sequence: TGTGCCAGCAGCCAAGGTCTTACGGGGAAGAATGAGCAGTTCTTC. J is TRBJ2-1 and V is TRBV4-2; TRBD2 might be the D (5 bases). V lost 1 base to trimming and J lost 7 bases, with 14 bases between them. This CDR3 comprises 15 residues. CDR1 and CDR2 from the germline V gene are LGHNA and YNFKEQ.

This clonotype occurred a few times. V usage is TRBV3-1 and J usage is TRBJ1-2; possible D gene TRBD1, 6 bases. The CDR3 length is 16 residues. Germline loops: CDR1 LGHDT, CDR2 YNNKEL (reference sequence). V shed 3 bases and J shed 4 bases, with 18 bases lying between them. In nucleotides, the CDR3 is TGTGCCAGCAGCCATCGACGGGGGGGGCAAGGCTATGGCTACACCTTC. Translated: CASSHRRGGQGYGYTF.

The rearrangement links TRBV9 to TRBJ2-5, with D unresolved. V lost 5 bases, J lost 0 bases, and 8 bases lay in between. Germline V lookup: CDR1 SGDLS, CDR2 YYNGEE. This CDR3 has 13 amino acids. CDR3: CASRTSYQETQYF. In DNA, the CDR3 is TGTGCCAGCAGGACTTCGTACCAAGAGACCCAGTACTTC. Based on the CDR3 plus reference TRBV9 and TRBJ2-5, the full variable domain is DSGVTQTPKHLITATGQRVTLRCSPRSGDLSVYWYQQSLDQGLQFLIQYYNGEERAKGNILERFSAQQFPDLHSELNLSSLELGDSALYFCASRTSYQETQYFGPGTRLLVL.

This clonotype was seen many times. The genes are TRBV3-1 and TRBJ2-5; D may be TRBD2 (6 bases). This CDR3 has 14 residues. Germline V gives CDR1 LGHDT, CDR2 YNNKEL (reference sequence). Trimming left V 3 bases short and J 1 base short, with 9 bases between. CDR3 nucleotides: TGTGCCAGCAGCCACGGGGGAAGCCAAGAGACCCAGTACTTC. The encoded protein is CASSHGGSQETQYF.

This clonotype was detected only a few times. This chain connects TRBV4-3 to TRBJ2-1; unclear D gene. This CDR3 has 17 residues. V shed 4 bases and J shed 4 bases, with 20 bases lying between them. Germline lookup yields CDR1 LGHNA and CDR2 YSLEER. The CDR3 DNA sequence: TGCGCCAGCAGCCTTTCATTAGCCTCCCGGGCGTACAATGAGCAGTTCTTC. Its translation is CASSLSLASRAYNEQFF.

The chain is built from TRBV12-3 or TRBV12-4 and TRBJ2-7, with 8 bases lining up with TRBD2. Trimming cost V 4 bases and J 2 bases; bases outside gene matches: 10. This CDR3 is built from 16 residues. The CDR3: CASSSHGGGRTYEQYF. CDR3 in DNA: TGTGCCAGCAGTTCACATGGCGGGGGGCGCACCTACGAGCAGTACTTC.

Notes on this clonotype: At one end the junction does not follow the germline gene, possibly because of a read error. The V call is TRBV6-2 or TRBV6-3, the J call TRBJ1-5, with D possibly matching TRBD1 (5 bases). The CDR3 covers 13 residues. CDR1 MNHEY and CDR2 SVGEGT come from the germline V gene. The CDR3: CVSSGQRNQPQHF. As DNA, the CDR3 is TGTGTCAGCAGCGGACAAAGAAATCAGCCCCAGCATTTT.

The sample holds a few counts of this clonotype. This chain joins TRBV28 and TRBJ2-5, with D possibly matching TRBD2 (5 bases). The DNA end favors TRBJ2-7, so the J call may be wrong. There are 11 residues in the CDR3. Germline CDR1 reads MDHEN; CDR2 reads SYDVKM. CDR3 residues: CASNPGNEQYF. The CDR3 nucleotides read TGTGCCAGCAATCCGGGAAACGAGCAGTACTTC.

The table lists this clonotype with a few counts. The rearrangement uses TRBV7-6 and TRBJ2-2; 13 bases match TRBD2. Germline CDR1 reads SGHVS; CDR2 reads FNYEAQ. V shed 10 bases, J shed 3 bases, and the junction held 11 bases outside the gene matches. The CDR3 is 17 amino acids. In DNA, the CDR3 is TGTGCCATCTCCAGCCCACTAGCGGGGGGGCACACCGGGGAGCTGTTTTTT. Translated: CAISSPLAGGHTGELFF.

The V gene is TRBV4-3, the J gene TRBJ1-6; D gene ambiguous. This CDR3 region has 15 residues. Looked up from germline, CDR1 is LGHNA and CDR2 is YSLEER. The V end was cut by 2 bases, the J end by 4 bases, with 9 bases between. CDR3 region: CASSQSSGYNSPLHF. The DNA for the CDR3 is TGCGCCAGCAGCCAATCCTCCGGGTATAATTCACCCCTCCACTTT.

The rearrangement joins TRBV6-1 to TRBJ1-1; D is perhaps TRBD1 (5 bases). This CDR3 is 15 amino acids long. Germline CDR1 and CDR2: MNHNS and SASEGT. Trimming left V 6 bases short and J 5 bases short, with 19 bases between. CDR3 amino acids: CASSDRGGSGTEAFF. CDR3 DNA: TGTGCCAGCAGCGACCGGGGGGGATCGGGGACTGAAGCTTTCTTT.

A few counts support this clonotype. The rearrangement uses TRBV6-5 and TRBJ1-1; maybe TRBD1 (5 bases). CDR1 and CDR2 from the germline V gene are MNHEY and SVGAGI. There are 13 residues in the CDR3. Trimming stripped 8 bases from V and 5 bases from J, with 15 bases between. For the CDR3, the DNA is TGTGCCAGCGGGAGAGGGGTCGGGACTGAAGCTTTCTTT. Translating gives CASGRGVGTEAFF.

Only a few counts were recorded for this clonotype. The CDR3 is CASSLQAGRIYGYTF. CDR3 in DNA: TGTGCCAGCAGTTTGCAGGCAGGGAGGATCTATGGCTACACCTTC. The V gene is TRBV12-3 or TRBV12-4, the J gene TRBJ1-2; D is perhaps TRBD1 (5 bases). Deletions cut 3 bases from V and 4 bases from J, with 15 bases between. The CDR3 is made up of 15 amino acids.

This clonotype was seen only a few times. CDR3 nucleotides: TGTGCCAGCAGCCAAGTTCCGGGACAGGGGTTGTCCTACGAGCAGTACTTC. Translation gives CASSQVPGQGLSYEQYF. V and J are TRBV4-2 and TRBJ2-7; TRBD1 matches 10 bases. After removal of 1 base from V and 1 base from J, the junction contained 7 bases not matched to a gene. CDR3 length: 17 residues. Germline-derived CDR1 and CDR2 are LGHNA and YNFKEQ.

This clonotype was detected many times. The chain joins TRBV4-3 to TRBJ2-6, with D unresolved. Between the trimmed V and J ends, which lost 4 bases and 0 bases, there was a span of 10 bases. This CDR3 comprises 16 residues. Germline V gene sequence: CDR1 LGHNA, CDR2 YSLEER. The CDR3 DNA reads TGCGCCAGCAGCCCCCAAACGAGCTCTGGGGCCAACGTCCTGACTTTC. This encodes CASSPQTSSGANVLTF.

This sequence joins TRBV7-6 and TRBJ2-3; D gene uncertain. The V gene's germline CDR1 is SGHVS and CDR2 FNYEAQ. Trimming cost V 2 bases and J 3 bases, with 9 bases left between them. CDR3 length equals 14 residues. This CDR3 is CASSLLQITDTQYF. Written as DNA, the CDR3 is TGTGCCAGCAGCTTATTACAGATAACAGATACGCAGTATTTT.

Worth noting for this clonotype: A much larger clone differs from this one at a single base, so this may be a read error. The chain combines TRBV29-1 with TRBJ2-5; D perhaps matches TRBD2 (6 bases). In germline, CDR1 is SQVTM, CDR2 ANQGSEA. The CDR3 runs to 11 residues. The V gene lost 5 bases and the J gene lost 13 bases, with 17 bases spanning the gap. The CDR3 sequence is CSVLRGRVGYF. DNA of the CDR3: TGCAGCGTTCTACGGGGGAGAGTGGGGTACTTC. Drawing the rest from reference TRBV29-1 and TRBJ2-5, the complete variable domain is SAVISQKPSRDICQRGTSLTIQCQVDSQVTMMFWYRQQPGQSLTLIATANQGSEATYESGFVIDKFPISRPNLTFSTLTVSNMSPEDSSIYLCSVLRGRVGYFGPGTRLLVL.